In its sample, the clone carrying this T cell receptor beta chain ranks as medium-sized. Its antigen is not identified. The sample is drawn from a study of prognosis after radiotherapy for stage I lung cancer. Across the whole study: All of the patients with non-small cell lung cancer, including about 7 who had refused surgery, were considered to be medically inoperable. Stereotactic body radiotherapy was given without concurrent therapy, and no patient received both at once.

Template was genomic DNA; TCR beta CDR3 amplified in two multiplex PCR rounds. TRBV and TRBJ genes each had their own specific primers in first-round PCR. From the multiplex PCR reads, TCRdb called clonotypes with MiXCR, one entry per CDR3 protein. The sample has about 14,000 distinct CDR3 sequences; 31% are singletons. The study, taken as a whole, reports: Patients without metastases reportedly showed TRBV and TRBJ gene usage unlike that of patients with metastases.

The CDR3 spans 13 residues. V was pared by 5 bases and J by 7 bases, with 5 bases of the junction left unmatched. For each of two time points, an approximately 5.6-milliliter draw of peripheral blood was taken. This TCR derives from a donor aged 50 or older with non-small cell lung cancer. The rearrangement uses TRBV12-3 or TRBV12-4 and TRBJ1-5; 7 bases are a match to TRBD1. The material was PBMCs, obtained before or after stereotactic body radiation therapy (not recorded which). This CDR3 reads CASSTGVGQPQHF. The DNA of the CDR3 is TGTGCCAGCAGTACAGGGGTCGGGCAGCCCCAGCATTTT.